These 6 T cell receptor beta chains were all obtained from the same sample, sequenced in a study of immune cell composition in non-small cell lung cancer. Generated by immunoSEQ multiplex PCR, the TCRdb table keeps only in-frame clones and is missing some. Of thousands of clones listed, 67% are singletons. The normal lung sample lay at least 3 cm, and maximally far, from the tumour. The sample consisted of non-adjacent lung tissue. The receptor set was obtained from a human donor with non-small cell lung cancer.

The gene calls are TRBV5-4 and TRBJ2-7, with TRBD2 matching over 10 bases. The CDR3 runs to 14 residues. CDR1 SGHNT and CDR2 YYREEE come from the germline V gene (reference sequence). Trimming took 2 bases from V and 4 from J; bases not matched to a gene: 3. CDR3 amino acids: CASSFGLADYEQYF. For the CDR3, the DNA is TGTGCCAGCAGCTTCGGACTAGCGGATTACGAGCAGTACTTC.

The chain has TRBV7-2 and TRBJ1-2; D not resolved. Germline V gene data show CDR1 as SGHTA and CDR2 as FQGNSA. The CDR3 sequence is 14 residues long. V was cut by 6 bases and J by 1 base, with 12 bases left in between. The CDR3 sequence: CASRWAGSNYGYTF. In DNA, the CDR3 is TGTGCCAGCAGATGGGCGGGCAGTAACTATGGCTACACCTTC.

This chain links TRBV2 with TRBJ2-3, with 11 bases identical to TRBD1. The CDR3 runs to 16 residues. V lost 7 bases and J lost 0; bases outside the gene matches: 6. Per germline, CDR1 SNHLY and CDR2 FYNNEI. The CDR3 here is CASTRDRGFSTDTQYF. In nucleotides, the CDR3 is TGTGCCAGCACGCGGGACAGGGGGTTTAGCACAGATACGCAGTATTTT. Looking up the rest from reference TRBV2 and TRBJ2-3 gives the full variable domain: EPEVTQTPSHQVTQMGQEVILRCVPISNHLYFYWYRQILGQKVEFLVSFYNNEISEKSEIFDDQFSVERPDGSNFTLKIRSTKLEDSAMYFCASTRDRGFSTDTQYFGPGTRLTVL.

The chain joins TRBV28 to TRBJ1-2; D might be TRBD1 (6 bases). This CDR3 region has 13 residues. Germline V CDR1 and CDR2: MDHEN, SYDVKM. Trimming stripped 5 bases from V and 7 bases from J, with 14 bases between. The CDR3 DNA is TGTGCCAGCAGTCTAACAGGGAATCGTGGCTACACCTTC. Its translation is CASSLTGNRGYTF.

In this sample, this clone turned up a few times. CDR3 residues: CASRWGQGADTEAFF. The DNA for the CDR3 is TGTGCCAGCAGATGGGGACAGGGGGCTGACACTGAAGCTTTCTTT. This chain links TRBV6-5 with TRBJ1-1, with 12 positions matching TRBD1. The V and J ends lost 6 bases and 3 bases, in that order; junction bases with no gene match: 5. The CDR3 runs to 15 residues. Germline V gives CDR1 MNHEY, CDR2 SVGAGI.

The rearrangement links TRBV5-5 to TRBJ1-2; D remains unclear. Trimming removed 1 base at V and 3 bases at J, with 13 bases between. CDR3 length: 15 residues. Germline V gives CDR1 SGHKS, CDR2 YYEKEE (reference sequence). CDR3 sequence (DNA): TGTGCCAGCAGCTTGTCCTTGGACTTCGACTATGGCTACACCTTC. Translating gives CASSLSLDFDYGYTF.